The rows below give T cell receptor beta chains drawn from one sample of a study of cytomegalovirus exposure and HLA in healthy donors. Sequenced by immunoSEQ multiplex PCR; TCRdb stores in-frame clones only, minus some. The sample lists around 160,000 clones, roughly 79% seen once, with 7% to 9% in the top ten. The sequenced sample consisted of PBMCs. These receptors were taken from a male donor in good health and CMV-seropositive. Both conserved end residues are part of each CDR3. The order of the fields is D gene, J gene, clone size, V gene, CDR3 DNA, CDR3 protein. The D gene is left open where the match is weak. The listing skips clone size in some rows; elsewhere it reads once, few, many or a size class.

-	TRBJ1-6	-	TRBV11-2	TGTGCCAGCAGCTTTTCGCAGGGGCAACGCCACTTT	CASSFSQGQRHF
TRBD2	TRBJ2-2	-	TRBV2	TGTGCCAGCAGTGGAGGCGGGAGCACCGGGGAGCTGTTTTTT	CASSGGGSTGELFF
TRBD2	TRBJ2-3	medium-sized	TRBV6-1	TGTGCCAGCAGTGAATATAGCGGGAGCACAGATACGCAGTATTTT	CASSEYSGSTDTQYF
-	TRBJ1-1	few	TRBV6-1	TGTGCCAGCAGTGAAGCAGCGAACACTGAAGCTTTCTTT	CASSEAANTEAFF
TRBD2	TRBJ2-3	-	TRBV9	TGTGCCAGCAGCGCAGGCGGGGGAGGGGGCACAGATACGCAGTATTTT	CASSAGGGGGTDTQYF
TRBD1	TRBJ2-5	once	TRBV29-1	TGCAGCGTTGACCCTCCGAGGACAGGGGGTCCCCAGGAGACCCAGTACTTC	CSVDPPRTGGPQETQYF
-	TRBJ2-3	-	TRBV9	TGTGCCAGCAGCACCACCTCCAGGGATACGCAGTATTTT	CASSTTSRDTQYF
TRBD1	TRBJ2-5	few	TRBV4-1	TGCGCCAGCAGCCCCTACCCCGGGACAGGGGTCGTCGGGGAGACCCAGTACTTC	CASSPYPGTGVVGETQYF
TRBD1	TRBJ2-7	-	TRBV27	TGTGCCAGCAGTTGGACAGGGAGGTACGAGCAGTACTTC	CASSWTGRYEQYF
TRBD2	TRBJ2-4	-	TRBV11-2	TGTGCCAGCAGCCAAACTAGCGGGGCCAAAAACATTCAGTACTTC	CASSQTSGAKNIQYF
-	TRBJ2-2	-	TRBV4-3	TGCGCCAGCAGCCAAGCGCTGCAGACCGGGGAGCTGTTTTTT	CASSQALQTGELFF
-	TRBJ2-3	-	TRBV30	TGTGCCTGGGGTAGGACTACAGATACGCAGTATTTT	CAWGRTTDTQYF
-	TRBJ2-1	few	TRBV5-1	TGCGCCAGCAGCCCCGAGCTTGTTGACAATGAGCAGTTCTTC	CASSPELVDNEQFF
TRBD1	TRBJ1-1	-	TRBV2	TGTGCCAGCAGCCCACAGGGACAGCCTAACACTGAAGCTTTCTTT	CASSPQGQPNTEAFF
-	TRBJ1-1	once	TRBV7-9	TGTGCCAGCAGCTTAACGGGGGATCGGCCGAACACTGAAGCTTTCTTT	CASSLTGDRPNTEAFF
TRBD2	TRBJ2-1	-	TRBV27	TGTGCCAGCAGCATAGCGGGGACCTACAATGAGCAGTTCTTC	CASSIAGTYNEQFF
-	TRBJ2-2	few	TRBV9	TGTGCCAGCAGCGTAGGGGTTAGGGGTTTGATGTTTTTT	CASSVGVRGLMFF
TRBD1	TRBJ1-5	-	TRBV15	TGTGCCACCAGCACGCCCGGGACAGGGAATCAGCCCCAGCATTTT	CATSTPGTGNQPQHF
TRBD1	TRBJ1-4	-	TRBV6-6	TGTGCCAGCAGTTACGGACAGGTTGCAACTAATGAAAAACTGTTTTTT	CASSYGQVATNEKLFF
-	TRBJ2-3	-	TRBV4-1	TGCGCCAGCAGCCAGACTAGCACAGATACGCAGTATTTT	CASSQTSTDTQYF
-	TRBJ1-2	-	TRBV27	TGTGCCAGCAGTCGCGGGGGGGAGTATGGCTACACCTTC	CASSRGGEYGYTF
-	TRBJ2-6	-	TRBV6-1	TGTGCCAGCAGTGAGGTCCAGGTCCACTCTGGGGCCAACGTCCTGACTTTC	CASSEVQVHSGANVLTF
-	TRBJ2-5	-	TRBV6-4	TGTGCCAGCAGTGACCCAACAGTACAAGAGACCCAGTACTTC	CASSDPTVQETQYF
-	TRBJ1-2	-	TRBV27	TGTGCCAGCAGTTTATGGGGCAGGGCGGCTTTGGGCGGCTACACCTTC	CASSLWGRAALGGYTF
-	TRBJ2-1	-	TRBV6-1	TGTGCCAGCAGTGAAGAACAGGGTTCCTACAATGAGCAGTTCTTC	CASSEEQGSYNEQFF
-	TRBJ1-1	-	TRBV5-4	TGTGCCAGCAGCTTGGAGGGGGTTCGAGTTGAAGCTTTCTTT	CASSLEGVRVEAFF
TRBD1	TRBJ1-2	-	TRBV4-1	TGCGCCAGCAGCCCCTGGGACAGCGTCAACTATGGCTACACCTTC	CASSPWDSVNYGYTF
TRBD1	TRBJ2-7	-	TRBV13	TGTGCCAGCAGCTCGACAGGGTGGAAAGACGAGCAGTACTTC	CASSSTGWKDEQYF
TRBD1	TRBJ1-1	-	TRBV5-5	TGTGCCAGCAGCCCGCGTAACAGGGGCGGCACTGAAGCTTTCTTT	CASSPRNRGGTEAFF
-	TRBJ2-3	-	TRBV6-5	TGTGCCAGCAGGTACCGGGACTTTTCTAGCACAGATACGCAGTATTTT	CASRYRDFSSTDTQYF
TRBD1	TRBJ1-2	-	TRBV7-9	TGTGCCAGCAGCCTCCTCACCTCTGGAACAGGGGGCGACGGCTACACCTTC	CASSLLTSGTGGDGYTF
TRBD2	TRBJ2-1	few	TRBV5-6	TGTGCCAGCAGCTTCCGGGACTACCGGAGTAATGAGCAGTTCTTC	CASSFRDYRSNEQFF
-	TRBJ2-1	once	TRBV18	TGTGCCAGCTCACCTTTACAGGAGGGGACCTACAATGAGCAGTTCTTC	CASSPLQEGTYNEQFF
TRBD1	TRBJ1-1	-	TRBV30	TGTGCCTGGACTTGGGACAGGGACACTGAAGCTTTCTTT	CAWTWDRDTEAFF
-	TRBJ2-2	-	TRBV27	TGTGCCAGCAGCCCCGGAGGGCAGGGCACCGGGGAGCTGTTTTTT	CASSPGGQGTGELFF
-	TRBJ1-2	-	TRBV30	TGTGCCTGGAGTCCCCCCGGAGAAACCTATGGCTACACCTTC	CAWSPPGETYGYTF
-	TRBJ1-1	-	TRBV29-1	TGCAGCGCCCGGGGGGGGGCCTCAGCTGAAGCTTTCTTT	CSARGGASAEAFF
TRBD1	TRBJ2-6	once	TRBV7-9	TGTGCCAGCAGACGGACAGGGCAACCTGGGGCCAACGTCCTGACTTTC	CASRRTGQPGANVLTF
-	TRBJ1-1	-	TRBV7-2	TGTGCCAGCAGCTTAGGGGGGGGAATGAACACTGAAGCTTTCTTT	CASSLGGGMNTEAFF
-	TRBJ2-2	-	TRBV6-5	TGTGCCAGCAGTTGGGTCGCCTCTAGCGATGTCGGGGAGCTGTTTTTT	CASSWVASSDVGELFF
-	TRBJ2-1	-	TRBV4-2	TGTGCCAGCAGCCAAGATCGCCAGGATTTAGGGGATGAGCAGTTCTTC	CASSQDRQDLGDEQFF